The clone carrying this T cell receptor (beta chain) was detected only a few times. This sample was taken from a study of cytomegalovirus exposure and HLA in healthy donors. Germline trimming cut 1 base from V and 3 bases from J; bases unmatched to any gene: 8. There are 17 residues in the CDR3. Germline-derived CDR1 and CDR2 are SGHRS and YFSETQ. The PCR used 60 Vbeta and 13 Jbeta primers. Assay used: immunoSEQ multiplex PCR; TCRdb lists only in-frame clones, some missing. The profile shows fewer than 200,000 clones, approximately 71% of them singletons. Material: PBMCs. The rearrangement links TRBV5-1 to TRBJ2-2; 8 positions match TRBD1. This sequence originates from a girl aged 10-17 years in good health and CMV-seronegative. The CDR3 is CASSLPKGQADTGELFF. The CDR3 DNA follows: TGCGCCAGCAGCTTGCCCAAGGGACAGGCGGACACCGGGGAGCTGTTTTTT.